This TCR beta chain was obtained from a study of T-cell reconstitution after alpha-beta-depleted transplantation in children. Note on this clonotype: The antigen remains undetermined.

Whole-study findings and limits: Reportedly, alpha-beta T cells present about two months post-transplant originated from several hundred expanded clones of graft origin.

Unique molecular identifiers were used to barcode this TCRbeta library. TCRdb reprocessed the PCR reads with MiXCR, giving one entry per CDR3 protein. The sample holds some 600,000 distinct CDR3 sequences, approximately 13% seen once. This receptor was identified in a male patient younger than 18 who had a stem cell transplant for acute myeloid leukemia, so the T cells may come from the graft donor. The sequencing used PBMCs, mostly from graft donor cells, collected 360 days after TCRalphabeta/CD19-depleted stem cell transplant.

In DNA form, the CDR3 reads TGTGCCAGCAGTGGGTATAGCAATCAGCCCCAGCATTTT. Protein product: CASSGYSNQPQHF. The chain recombines TRBV6-1 with TRBJ1-5, with D hard to call. The germline gives CDR1 MNHNS, CDR2 SASEGT. The V end lost 4 bases, the J end lost 0 bases, and 4 bases lay between the germline ends. The CDR3 is made up of 13 amino acids.